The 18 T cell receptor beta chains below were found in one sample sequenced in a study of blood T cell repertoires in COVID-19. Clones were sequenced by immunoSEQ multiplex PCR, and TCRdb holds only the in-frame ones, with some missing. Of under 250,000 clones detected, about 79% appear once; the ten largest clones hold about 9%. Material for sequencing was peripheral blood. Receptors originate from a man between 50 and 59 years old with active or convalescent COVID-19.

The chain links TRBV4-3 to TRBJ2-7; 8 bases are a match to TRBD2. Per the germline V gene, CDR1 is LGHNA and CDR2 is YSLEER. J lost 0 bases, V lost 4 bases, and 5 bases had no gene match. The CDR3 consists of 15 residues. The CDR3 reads CASSPGLAGSYEQYF. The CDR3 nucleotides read TGCGCCAGCAGCCCGGGGCTAGCGGGCTCCTACGAGCAGTACTTC.

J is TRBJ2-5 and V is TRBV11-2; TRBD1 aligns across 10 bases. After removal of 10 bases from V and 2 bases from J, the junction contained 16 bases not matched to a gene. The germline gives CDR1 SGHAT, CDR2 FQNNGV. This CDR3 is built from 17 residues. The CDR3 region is CATRPGTGAPEQETQYF. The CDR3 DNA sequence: TGTGCCACGCGGCCAGGGACAGGGGCGCCTGAACAAGAGACCCAGTACTTC.

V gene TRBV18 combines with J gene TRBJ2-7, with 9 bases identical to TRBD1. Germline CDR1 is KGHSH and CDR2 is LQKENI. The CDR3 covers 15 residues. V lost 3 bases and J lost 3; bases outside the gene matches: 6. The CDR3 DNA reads TGTGCCAGCTCACCGGGGGGACAGGGTTTCTACGAGCAGTACTTC. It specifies CASSPGGQGFYEQYF.

The CDR3 nucleotides are TGTGCCAGCAGCTTAGGGCCCCTTGATACGCAGTATTTT. This translates into CASSLGPLDTQYF. V is TRBV11-3 and J is TRBJ2-3; D unclear. There are 13 residues in the CDR3. The V gene lost 1 base and the J gene lost 6 bases, with 8 bases spanning the gap. The germline CDR1 and CDR2 sequences are SGHNT and YENEEA. Using reference TRBV11-3 and TRBJ2-3 for the parts outside the CDR3, the full variable domain is EAGVVQSPRYKIIEKKQPVAFWCNPISGHNTLYWYLQNLGQGPELLIRYENEEAVDDSQLPKDRFSAERLKGVDSTLKIQPAELGDSAVYLCASSLGPLDTQYFGPGTRLTVL.

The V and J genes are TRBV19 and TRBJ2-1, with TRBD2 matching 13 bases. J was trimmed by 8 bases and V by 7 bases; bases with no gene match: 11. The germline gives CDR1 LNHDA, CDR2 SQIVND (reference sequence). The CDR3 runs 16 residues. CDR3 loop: CASTATSGGPLDEQFF. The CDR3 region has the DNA TGTGCCAGTACCGCGACTAGCGGGGGGCCCCTAGATGAGCAGTTCTTC.

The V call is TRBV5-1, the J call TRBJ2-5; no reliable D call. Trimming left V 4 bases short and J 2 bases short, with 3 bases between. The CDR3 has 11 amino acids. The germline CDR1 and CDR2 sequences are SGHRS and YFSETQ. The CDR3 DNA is TGCGCCAGCAGCCAGCAAGAGACCCAGTACTTC. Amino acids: CASSQQETQYF.

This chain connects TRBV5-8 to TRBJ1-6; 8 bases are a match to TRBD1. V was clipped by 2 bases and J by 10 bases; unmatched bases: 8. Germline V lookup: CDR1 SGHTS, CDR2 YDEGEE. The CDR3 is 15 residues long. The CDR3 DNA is TGTGCCAGCAGCTTCCGAATCAGGGGGCGATCACCCCTCCACTTT. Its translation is CASSFRIRGRSPLHF.

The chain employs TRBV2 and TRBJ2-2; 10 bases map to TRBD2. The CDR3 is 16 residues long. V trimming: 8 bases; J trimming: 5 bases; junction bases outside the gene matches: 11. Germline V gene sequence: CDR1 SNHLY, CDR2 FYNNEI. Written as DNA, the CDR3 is TGTGCCAGCGGACCCAGCGGGAGGGCCTTAACCGGGGAGCTGTTTTTT. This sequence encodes CASGPSGRALTGELFF. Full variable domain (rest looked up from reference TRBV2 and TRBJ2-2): EPEVTQTPSHQVTQMGQEVILRCVPISNHLYFYWYRQILGQKVEFLVSFYNNEISEKSEIFDDQFSVERPDGSNFTLKIRSTKLEDSAMYFCASGPSGRALTGELFFGEGSRLTVL.

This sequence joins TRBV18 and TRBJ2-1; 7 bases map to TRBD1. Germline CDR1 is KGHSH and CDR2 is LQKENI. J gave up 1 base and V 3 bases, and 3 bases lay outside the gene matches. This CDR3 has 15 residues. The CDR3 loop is CASSPPGQSYNEQFF. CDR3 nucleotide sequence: TGTGCCAGCTCACCCCCGGGACAGTCCTACAATGAGCAGTTCTTC.

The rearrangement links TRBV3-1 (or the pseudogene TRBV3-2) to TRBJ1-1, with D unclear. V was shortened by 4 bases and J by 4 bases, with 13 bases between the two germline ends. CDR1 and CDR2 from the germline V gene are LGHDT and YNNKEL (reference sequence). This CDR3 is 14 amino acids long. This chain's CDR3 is CASSLPGTGTEAFF. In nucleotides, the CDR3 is TGTGCCAGCAGCCTTCCGGGAACGGGCACTGAAGCTTTCTTT.

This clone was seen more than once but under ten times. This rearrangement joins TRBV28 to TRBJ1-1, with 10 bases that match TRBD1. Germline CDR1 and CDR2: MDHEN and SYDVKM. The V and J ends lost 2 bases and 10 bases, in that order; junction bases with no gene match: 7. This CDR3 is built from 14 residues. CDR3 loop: CASSLPPGQGRAFF. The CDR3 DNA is TGTGCCAGCAGTTTACCTCCGGGACAGGGGAGAGCTTTCTTT. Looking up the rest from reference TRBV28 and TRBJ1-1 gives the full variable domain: DVKVTQSSRYLVKRTGEKVFLECVQDMDHENMFWYRQDPGLGLRLIYFSYDVKMKEKGDIPEGYSVSREKKERFSLILESASTNQTSMYLCASSLPPGQGRAFFGQGTRLTVV.

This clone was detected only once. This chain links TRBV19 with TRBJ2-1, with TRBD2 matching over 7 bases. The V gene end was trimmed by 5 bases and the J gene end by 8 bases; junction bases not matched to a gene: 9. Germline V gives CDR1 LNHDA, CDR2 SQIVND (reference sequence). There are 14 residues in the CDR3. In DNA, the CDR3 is TGTGCCAGTAGTGCCGGACTAGTAGTCCATGAGCAGTTCTTC. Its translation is CASSAGLVVHEQFF.

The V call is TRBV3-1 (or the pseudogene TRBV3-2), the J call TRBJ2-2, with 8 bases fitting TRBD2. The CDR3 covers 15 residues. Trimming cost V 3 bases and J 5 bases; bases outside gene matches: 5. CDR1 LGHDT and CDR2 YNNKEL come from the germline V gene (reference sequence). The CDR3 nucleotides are TGTGCCAGCAGCCACACCAGCGGGGGTACCGGGGAGCTGTTTTTT. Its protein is CASSHTSGGTGELFF.

The CDR3: CASSRREGLETQYF. CDR3 DNA sequence: TGTGCCAGCAGCCGACGGGAGGGCCTTGAGACCCAGTACTTC. J is TRBJ2-5 and V is TRBV5-6, with TRBD2 matching 8 bases. V lost 4 bases, J lost 5 bases, and 7 bases stayed unmatched. The CDR3 totals 14 residues. CDR1 is SGHDT and CDR2 is YYEEEE in the germline V gene.

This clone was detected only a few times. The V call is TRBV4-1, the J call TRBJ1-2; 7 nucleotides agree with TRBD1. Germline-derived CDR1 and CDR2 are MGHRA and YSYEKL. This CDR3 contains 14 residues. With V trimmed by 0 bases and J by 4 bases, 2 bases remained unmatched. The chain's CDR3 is CASSQEGGIYGYTF. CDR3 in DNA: TGCGCCAGCAGCCAAGAAGGGGGCATCTATGGCTACACCTTC.

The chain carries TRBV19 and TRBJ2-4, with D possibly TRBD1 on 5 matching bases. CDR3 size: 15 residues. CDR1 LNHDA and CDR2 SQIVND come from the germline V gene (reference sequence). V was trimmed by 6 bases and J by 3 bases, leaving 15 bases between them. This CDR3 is CASSPQGLGKNIQYF. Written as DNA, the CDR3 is TGTGCCAGTAGCCCTCAGGGTCTCGGCAAAAACATTCAGTACTTC.

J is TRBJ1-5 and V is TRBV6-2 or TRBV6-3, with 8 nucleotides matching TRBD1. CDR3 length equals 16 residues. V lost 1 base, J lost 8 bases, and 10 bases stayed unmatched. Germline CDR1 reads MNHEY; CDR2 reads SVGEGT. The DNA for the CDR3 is TGTGCCAGCAGTTACTTCGACAGGGGTTATGTTGAGCCCCAGCATTTT. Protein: CASSYFDRGYVEPQHF.

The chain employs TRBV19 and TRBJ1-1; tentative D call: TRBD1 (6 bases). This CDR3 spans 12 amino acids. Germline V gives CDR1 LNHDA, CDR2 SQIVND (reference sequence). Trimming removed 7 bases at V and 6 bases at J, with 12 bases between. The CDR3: CASTNRAAEAFF. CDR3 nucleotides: TGTGCCAGTACTAACAGGGCGGCTGAAGCTTTCTTT.